This T cell receptor beta chain is drawn from a study of blood T cell repertoires in COVID-19. A note on this clone: The same CDR3 can be traced to other DNA sequences in this sample.

In the authors' workflow: Reference gene primer amplification gave nucleated cell count estimates. Clones were sequenced by immunoSEQ multiplex PCR, and TCRdb holds only the in-frame ones, with some missing. From that table come the V and J calls and clone size; the DNA was used to work out D and trimming. The data hold about 51,000 clones, with approximately 84% observed a single time. The J segment lost 7 bases and the V segment lost 3 bases, leaving 5 bases of the junction unmatched. The CDR3 is 14 amino acids. Germline V gene sequence: CDR1 SGHRS, CDR2 YFSETQ. The clonotype comes from a man over 45 with acute or convalescent COVID-19. J is TRBJ1-5 and V is TRBV5-1; 9 bases align to TRBD1. The sequenced sample was peripheral blood. Here the CDR3 DNA reads TGCGCCAGCAGCTCCGGGACAGGGAACCAGCCCCAGCATTTT. This sequence encodes CASSSGTGNQPQHF.